The 18 T cell receptor beta chains in this list originate from one sample, sequenced in a study of T-cell reconstitution after alpha-beta-depleted transplantation in children. Library preparation (for TCRbeta) was performed with unique molecular identifiers. TCRdb fed the PCR reads into MiXCR, producing one record per CDR3 protein. The sample carries hundreds of thousands of distinct CDR3 sequences, roughly 11% recorded once. Sequences were derived from PBMCs, sampled before TCRalphabeta/CD19-depleted stem cell transplant. These TCRs come from a child younger than two with acute myeloid leukemia, due to receive a stem cell transplant.

This clonotype was observed at least ten times. The chain uses TRBV20-1 and TRBJ2-3; TRBD2 aligns across 9 bases. This CDR3 is 19 amino acids long. In germline, CDR1 is DFQATT, CDR2 SNEGSKA (reference sequence). V was clipped by 3 bases and J by 1 base; unmatched bases: 17. The CDR3 nucleotides read TGCAGTGCTAGCCCCCCGGGGTGGCGGGAGGGTGAAGGCACAGATACGCAGTATTTT. This gives the protein CSASPPGWREGEGTDTQYF.

This clonotype was counted many times. CDR3 sequence reads: CASSLGSYSRDTEAFF. The CDR3 region has the DNA TGCGCCAGCAGCTTGGGTTCCTACTCACGGGACACTGAAGCTTTCTTT. The J gene is TRBJ1-1, the V gene TRBV5-1; D ambiguous. The ends were cut back, 0 bases at V and 3 bases at J, with 15 bases in the middle. The germline CDR1 and CDR2 sequences are SGHRS and YFSETQ. CDR3 length equals 16 residues.

This clonotype was seen more than once but under ten times. The CDR3 DNA sequence: TGTGCCAGCAGCTTATCCCGGCAGGGAGTCGAATTAGGTACGCAGTATTTT. Its protein is CASSLSRQGVELGTQYF. This sequence joins TRBV7-9 and TRBJ2-3, with D perhaps TRBD1 or TRBD2 (5 bases each). V lost 2 bases and J lost 8, with 23 bases in between. CDR1 and CDR2 (germline): SEHNR, FQNEAQ (reference sequence). The CDR3 sequence is 17 residues long.

This clonotype was seen many times. This sequence joins TRBV4-1 and TRBJ2-1; 7 bases line up with TRBD1. The length of the CDR3 is 15 residues. Germline loops: CDR1 MGHRA, CDR2 YSYEKL. With 5 bases clipped from V and 6 bases from J, the junction kept 10 bases outside the gene matches. As DNA, the CDR3 is TGCGCCAGCAGCTTCCGACAGGGAGAGTTCAATGAGCAGTTCTTC. It is translated as CASSFRQGEFNEQFF.

In this sample, this clonotype turned up many times. This chain links TRBV9 with TRBJ2-5, with 10 positions matching TRBD2. V gave up 0 bases and J gave up 4 bases; unmatched junction bases: 0. Germline V gives CDR1 SGDLS, CDR2 YYNGEE. CDR3 length: 14 residues. CDR3 coding DNA: TGTGCCAGCAGCGTAGGACTAGCGGGAGAGACCCAGTACTTC. Translation gives CASSVGLAGETQYF.

Many counts were recorded for this clonotype. The V gene is TRBV3-1, the J gene TRBJ2-5; 8 bases agree with TRBD2. V was pared by 0 bases and J by 7 bases, with 4 bases of the junction left unmatched. The length of the CDR3 is 14 residues. Germline CDR1 is LGHDT and CDR2 is YNNKEL (reference sequence). Here the CDR3 reads CASSQEGTRGTQYF. The CDR3 DNA follows: TGTGCCAGCAGCCAAGAGGGGACTAGAGGGACCCAGTACTTC.

This clonotype was counted many times. The chain recombines TRBV13 with TRBJ2-7; 7 nucleotides line up with TRBD2. The CDR3 extends over 15 amino acids. Germline CDR1 PRHDT, CDR2 FYEKMQ (reference sequence). V lost 5 bases to trimming and J lost 7 bases; unmatched junction nucleotides: 14. The DNA for the CDR3 is TGTGCCAGCAGCATCGCCGGACTAGAGGTGGTGGAGCAGTACTTC. Encoded protein: CASSIAGLEVVEQYF.

This clonotype was counted at least ten times. V gene TRBV20-1 combines with J gene TRBJ2-3, with TRBD2 as a possible D gene (5 bases). CDR3 length: 11 amino acids. Trimming cost V 8 bases and J 4 bases, with 10 bases left between them. Germline values: CDR1 DFQATT, CDR2 SNEGSKA (reference sequence). CDR3 DNA sequence: TGCAGTTCCGGCGGGCCAGATACGCAGTATTTT. As protein: CSSGGPDTQYF.

This clonotype was observed at least ten times. V gene TRBV29-1 combines with J gene TRBJ1-1; D is undetermined. V was cut by 6 bases and J by 0 bases, with 11 bases left in between. The CDR3 contains 13 residues. Germline V gene sequence: CDR1 SQVTM, CDR2 ANQGSEA. CDR3 nucleotides: TGCAGCGTCGGAACACCGATGAACACTGAAGCTTTCTTT. Protein product: CSVGTPMNTEAFF.

This clonotype was seen a few times. The chain carries TRBV28 and TRBJ2-3, with a weak D call TRBD2 (5 bases). CDR3 size: 17 residues. V lost 6 bases to trimming and J lost 5 bases, with 24 bases between them. Germline V gene lookup returns CDR1 MDHEN and CDR2 SYDVKM. The CDR3 nucleotides are TGTGCCAGCAGCAGCCAGGCTGTCAGACGAGGGCGAGATACGCAGTATTTT. It codes for CASSSQAVRRGRDTQYF.

This clonotype was detected ten times or more. The rearrangement links TRBV6-1 to TRBJ1-1; TRBD1 is a possible D gene (6 bases). CDR3 length equals 14 residues. V was shortened by 2 bases and J by 5 bases, with 12 bases between the two germline ends. CDR1 is MNHNS, CDR2 SASEGT, per germline. The CDR3 bases are TGTGCCAGCAGTGAAAGGGGGAGGGAGACTGAAGCTTTCTTT. Its translation: CASSERGRETEAFF.

This clonotype was counted at least ten times. The chain couples TRBV14 to TRBJ2-7; D remains unclear. This CDR3 has 15 amino acids. The V gene's germline CDR1 is SGHDN and CDR2 FVKESK. V lost 1 base, J lost 6 bases, and 16 bases lay in between. DNA for the CDR3: TGTGCCAGCAGCCAAGTAACAAGGAACTTTCGCGAGCAGTACTTC. Its protein is CASSQVTRNFREQYF.

This clonotype was picked up many times. CDR3 DNA: TGTGCCAGCAGCTTAGAACAGTATAGCAATCAGCCCCAGCATTTT. This sequence encodes CASSLEQYSNQPQHF. The rearrangement joins TRBV7-8 to TRBJ1-5; D unclear. The CDR3 extends over 15 amino acids. Germline V gene lookup returns CDR1 SGHVS and CDR2 FQNEAQ. Trimming shortened V by 1 base and J by 0 bases, and 7 bases separated the two germline ends.

This clonotype was seen repeatedly, ten times or more. This chain joins TRBV9 and TRBJ2-3; 8 nucleotides line up with TRBD2. Germline CDR1 reads SGDLS; CDR2 reads YYNGEE. This CDR3 has 15 residues. Trimming removed 1 base from V and 0 bases from J; junction bases left unmatched: 1. The CDR3 is CASSVSGSSTDTQYF. CDR3 nucleotides: TGTGCCAGCAGCGTAAGCGGGAGCAGCACAGATACGCAGTATTTT. Full variable domain (remainder filled in from reference TRBV9 and TRBJ2-3): DSGVTQTPKHLITATGQRVTLRCSPRSGDLSVYWYQQSLDQGLQFLIQYYNGEERAKGNILERFSAQQFPDLHSELNLSSLELGDSALYFCASSVSGSSTDTQYFGPGTRLTVL.

This clonotype was picked up one time. An end of the junction does not agree with germline; a read error may underlie this. V usage is TRBV5-1 and J usage is TRBJ1-2, with D possibly TRBD1 on 6 matching bases. CDR1 SGHRS and CDR2 YFSETQ come from the germline V gene. This CDR3 is 14 amino acids long. In DNA form, the CDR3 reads TGCGTCAGCAGCACCACAGGGCCTAACTATGGCTACACCTTC. This sequence encodes CVSSTTGPNYGYTF. The entire variable domain, with the rest obtained from reference TRBV5-1 and TRBJ1-2, is as follows: KAGVTQTPRYLIKTRGQQVTLSCSPISGHRSVSWYQQTPGQGLQFLFEYFSETQRNKGNFPGRFSGRQFSNSRSEMNVSTLELGDSALYLCVSSTTGPNYGYTFGSGTRLTVV.

At least ten counts were recorded for this clonotype. The chain combines TRBV20-1 with TRBJ1-1; D call uncertain. Trimming pared 3 bases from V and 2 bases from J, leaving 10 bases between. This CDR3 spans 13 amino acids. Germline assignment: CDR1 DFQATT and CDR2 SNEGSKA (reference sequence). CDR3 nucleotide sequence: TGCAGTGCTAGCTATGGTACTAACACTGAAGCTTTCTTT. Its translation is CSASYGTNTEAFF.

This clonotype was picked up many times. The chain carries TRBV2 and TRBJ2-5; D is unresolved. CDR3 size: 12 residues. Germline assignment: CDR1 SNHLY and CDR2 FYNNEI. V lost 6 bases, J lost 0 bases, and 5 bases lay in between. CDR3 nucleotide sequence: TGTGCCAGCAGGGGCAACCAAGAGACCCAGTACTTC. Residues: CASRGNQETQYF.

This clonotype was seen ten or more times. The V gene is TRBV20-1, the J gene TRBJ2-7, with 9 bases identical to TRBD1. Germline loops: CDR1 DFQATT, CDR2 SNEGSKA (reference sequence). The V gene end was trimmed by 5 bases and the J gene end by 2 bases; junction bases not matched to a gene: 10. The CDR3 consists of 15 residues. The CDR3 spells CSAPKRGTGTYEQYF. CDR3 in DNA: TGCAGTGCTCCTAAGAGGGGGACAGGGACCTACGAGCAGTACTTC.